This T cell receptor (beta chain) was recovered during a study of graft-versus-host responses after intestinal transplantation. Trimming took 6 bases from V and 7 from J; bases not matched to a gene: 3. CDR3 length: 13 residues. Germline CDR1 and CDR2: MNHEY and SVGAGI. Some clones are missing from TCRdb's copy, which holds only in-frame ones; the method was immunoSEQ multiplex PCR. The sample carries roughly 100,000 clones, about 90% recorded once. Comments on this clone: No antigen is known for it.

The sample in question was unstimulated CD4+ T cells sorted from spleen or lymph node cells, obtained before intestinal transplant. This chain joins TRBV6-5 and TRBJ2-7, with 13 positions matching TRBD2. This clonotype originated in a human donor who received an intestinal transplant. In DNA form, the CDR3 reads TGTGCCAGCAGACTGGGACTAGCGGGGGAGCAGTACTTC. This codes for CASRLGLAGEQYF.